This entry lists 19 T cell receptor beta chains sequenced from one sample in a study of blood T cell repertoires in COVID-19. Libraries were prepared by immunoSEQ multiplex PCR; TCRdb keeps only in-frame clonotypes and omits some of them. The sample lists around 220,000 clones, 65% to 85% occurring once. Sequencing was carried out using peripheral blood. The receptors come from a woman at least 80 years old with acute or convalescent COVID-19.

This sequence joins TRBV3-1 (or the pseudogene TRBV3-2) and TRBJ1-4; a weak D match, TRBD1 (5 bases). V dropped 4 bases and J dropped 11 bases, with 11 bases sitting between them. CDR3 size: 12 residues. Germline-derived CDR1 and CDR2 are LGHDT and YNNKEL (reference sequence). The CDR3 reads CASSPPGGKLFF. The CDR3 bases are TGTGCCAGCAGCCCCCCCGGGGGGAAACTGTTTTTT.

The V gene is TRBV12-3 or TRBV12-4, the J gene TRBJ1-2; 9 bases align to TRBD1. The CDR3 is 12 residues long. The V gene end was trimmed by 5 bases and the J gene end by 7 bases; junction bases not matched to a gene: 2. As DNA, the CDR3 is TGTGCCAGCAGTGGGGACAGGGTTGGCTACACCTTC. Residues: CASSGDRVGYTF.

V gene TRBV4-1 combines with J gene TRBJ1-4, with D hard to call. The germline V gene has CDR1 MGHRA and CDR2 YSYEKL. The CDR3 contains 17 residues. V lost 1 base and J 0 bases, leaving 12 bases between the germline ends. The CDR3 region has the DNA TGCGCCAGCAGCCAAGCCCCCTTAGTAGCAACTAATGAAAAACTGTTTTTT. This gives the protein CASSQAPLVATNEKLFF.

The rearrangement links TRBV4-1 to TRBJ2-1, with TRBD2 matching over 14 bases. Unmatched junction bases numbered 6, after V lost 3 bases and J lost 8 bases. The CDR3 contains 16 residues. Germline loops: CDR1 MGHRA, CDR2 YSYEKL. The CDR3 protein is CASSHGTSGSPYEQFF. The CDR3 region has the DNA TGCGCCAGCAGCCATGGGACTAGCGGGAGTCCCTATGAGCAGTTCTTC.

This rearrangement joins TRBV11-2 to TRBJ2-2; the D gene is possibly TRBD2 (7 bases). V gave up 4 bases and J gave up 7 bases, with 10 bases separating them. This CDR3 spans 13 amino acids. Per the germline V gene, CDR1 is SGHAT and CDR2 is FQNNGV. CDR3 sequence: CASSWEGHGELFF. CDR3 sequence (DNA): TGTGCCAGCAGCTGGGAGGGACACGGGGAGCTGTTTTTT.

The V call is TRBV9, the J call TRBJ1-2; 9 bases match TRBD1. The CDR3 is 15 residues long. V trimming: 3 bases; J trimming: 8 bases; junction bases outside the gene matches: 11. The germline V gene has CDR1 SGDLS and CDR2 YYNGEE. This CDR3 is CASSATDRGPFGYTF. The CDR3 DNA sequence: TGTGCCAGCAGCGCCACGGACAGGGGTCCCTTCGGCTACACCTTC.

The chain employs TRBV4-3 and TRBJ2-2; 8 nucleotides agree with TRBD2. Germline V gene lookup returns CDR1 LGHNA and CDR2 YSLEER. The CDR3 loop spans 16 amino acids. Trimming at V came to 4 bases and at J to 2 bases, leaving 6 bases not matched to a gene. DNA of the CDR3: TGCGCCAGCAGCCTCGGAGCGGGGGCCAACACCGGGGAGCTGTTTTTT. Translation gives CASSLGAGANTGELFF.

This clone was seen once. The genes are TRBV27 and TRBJ1-1, with TRBD1 matching 8 bases. The CDR3 is made up of 18 amino acids. CDR1 MNHEY and CDR2 SMNVEV come from the germline V gene (reference sequence). V shed 5 bases, J shed 0 bases, and the junction held 14 bases outside the gene matches. This chain's CDR3 is CASSPLTGASTMNTEAFF. The CDR3 DNA sequence: TGTGCCAGCAGTCCGTTGACAGGGGCCAGCACAATGAACACTGAAGCTTTCTTT.

In its sample, this clone was seen a few times. V is TRBV3-1 (or the pseudogene TRBV3-2) and J is TRBJ1-2; D might be TRBD1 (5 bases). Trimming pared 4 bases from V and 0 bases from J, leaving 15 bases between. The CDR3 runs 16 residues. Germline V lookup: CDR1 LGHDT, CDR2 YNNKEL (reference sequence). In nucleotides, the CDR3 is TGTGCCAGCAGCCGTGAAGGAGGGACTTCTAACTATGGCTACACCTTC. Its translation: CASSREGGTSNYGYTF.

The gene calls are TRBV10-2 and TRBJ1-1; weak D call: TRBD1 (5 bases). Germline assignment: CDR1 WSHSY and CDR2 SAAADI. The length of the CDR3 is 12 residues. The V end was cut by 7 bases, the J end by 4 bases, with 10 bases between. The CDR3 is CASNPGLTEAFF. DNA of the CDR3: TGCGCCAGCAATCCAGGGCTCACTGAAGCTTTCTTT.

This sequence joins TRBV18 and TRBJ1-2; D is perhaps TRBD1 (5 bases). Trimming took 2 bases from V and 2 from J, leaving 12 bases between them. CDR3 length: 15 amino acids. Germline V gene sequence: CDR1 KGHSH, CDR2 LQKENI. The CDR3 region is CASSPIDSRNYGYTF. CDR3 coding DNA: TGTGCCAGCTCACCAATAGACAGCCGCAACTATGGCTACACCTTC.

The chain has TRBV12-5 and TRBJ1-1; D gene uncertain. Deletions cut 4 bases from V and 4 bases from J, with 10 bases between. CDR1 is LGHNT and CDR2 is FRNRAP in the germline V gene. The CDR3 is made up of 13 amino acids. Written as DNA, the CDR3 is TGTGCTAGTGGTTGGAGCATGAGCACTGAAGCTTTCTTT. Translation: CASGWSMSTEAFF.

This chain connects TRBV9 to TRBJ2-3; 8 nucleotides match TRBD1. With V trimmed by 2 bases and J by 5 bases, 7 bases remained unmatched. CDR3 length: 15 amino acids. Germline CDR1 reads SGDLS; CDR2 reads YYNGEE. Written as DNA, the CDR3 is TGTGCCAGCAGCGTGGGCGGACAGGGAATAGATACGCAGTATTTT. It is translated as CASSVGGQGIDTQYF.

V is TRBV19 and J is TRBJ1-2; weak D call: TRBD1 (5 bases). Trimming pared 7 bases from V and 6 bases from J, leaving 21 bases between. The germline CDR1 and CDR2 sequences are LNHDA and SQIVND (reference sequence). This CDR3 region has 15 residues. The CDR3, as DNA: TGTGCCAGTAAAATCATGGCAGGGCAAGACGATGGCTACACCTTC. This gives the protein CASKIMAGQDDGYTF.

The rearrangement links TRBV7-2 to TRBJ1-4, with D maybe TRBD1 (6 bases). CDR1 is SGHTA, CDR2 FQGNSA, per germline. The CDR3 runs to 14 residues. The ends were cut back, 0 bases at V and 8 bases at J, with 10 bases in the middle. The CDR3 sequence is CASSLARQGEKLFF. The DNA of the CDR3 is TGTGCCAGCAGCTTAGCGCGTCAGGGGGAAAAACTGTTTTTT. The full variable domain, completed using reference TRBV7-2 and TRBJ1-4, is GAGVSQSPSNKVTEKGKDVELRCDPISGHTALYWYRQSLGQGLEFLIYFQGNSAPDKSGLPSDRFSAERTGGSVSTLTIQRTQQEDSAVYLCASSLARQGEKLFFGSGTQLSVL.

This sequence joins TRBV28 and TRBJ2-7, with 8 bases aligning to TRBD2. From germline, CDR1 is MDHEN and CDR2 SYDVKM. J gave up 2 bases and V 2 bases, and 5 bases lay outside the gene matches. The CDR3 totals 15 residues. CDR3 bases: TGTGCCAGCAGTTTACCGGGGGGGTCAACCTACGAGCAGTACTTC. It encodes CASSLPGGSTYEQYF. The complete variable domain, with remaining parts taken from reference TRBV28 and TRBJ2-7, reads DVKVTQSSRYLVKRTGEKVFLECVQDMDHENMFWYRQDPGLGLRLIYFSYDVKMKEKGDIPEGYSVSREKKERFSLILESASTNQTSMYLCASSLPGGSTYEQYFGPGTRLTVT.

This clone has only a few counts. The chain combines TRBV6-1 with TRBJ1-2, with D unclear. Germline assignment: CDR1 MNHNS and CDR2 SASEGT. Trimming shortened V by 3 bases and J by 5 bases, and 10 bases separated the two germline ends. The CDR3 extends over 13 amino acids. The CDR3 spells CASSEARWYGYTF. CDR3 DNA: TGTGCCAGCAGTGAGGCACGATGGTATGGCTACACCTTC.

This clone was detected only once. V and J are TRBV6-1 and TRBJ1-5; the match to TRBD1 covers 7 bases. The CDR3 runs to 15 residues. CDR1 and CDR2 (germline): MNHNS, SASEGT. J gave up 4 bases and V 2 bases, and 5 bases lay outside the gene matches. CDR3 loop: CASSETGTENQPQHF. As DNA, the CDR3 is TGTGCCAGCAGTGAAACTGGGACAGAGAATCAGCCCCAGCATTTT.

V and J are TRBV19 and TRBJ1-6; TRBD1 is a possible D gene (5 bases). CDR1 is LNHDA and CDR2 is SQIVND in the germline V gene (reference sequence). Trimming stripped 3 bases from V and 9 bases from J, with 15 bases between. This CDR3 is built from 15 residues. The CDR3 protein is CASSMRERQGSPLHF. The CDR3 DNA sequence: TGTGCCAGTAGTATGCGGGAACGTCAGGGTTCACCCCTCCACTTT.